This T cell receptor (beta chain) was found in a study of beta chain features in type 1 diabetes. Looking at the study overall: Patients looked much like healthy donors when it came to age, gender and cell yields.

Only one heparinised blood draw was taken per donor, and its volume averaged around 100 mL. Study observations and caveats: Patients with type 1 diabetes carried fewer insertions and had more deletions at their VDJ junctions. In cDNA sequencing, cells with high TCR expression could be over-represented. All four CD4+ subsets from Type 1 diabetes patients carried moderately but significantly shorter TCRB CDR3s.

The CDR3 spans 13 residues. Germline CDR1 MDHEN, CDR2 SYDVKM. Between the trimmed V and J ends, which lost 7 bases and 3 bases, there was a span of 7 bases. Expressed TCRB transcripts were sequenced, since all the RNA that had been isolated was reverse transcribed. Only in-frame clones appear in the TCRdb table, and some are missing; sequencing was by immunoSEQ multiplex PCR. This sample carries about 180,000 clones, around 7.9% of them seen once, and the ten largest clones take 0.5% to 0.55%. In this sample, this clone turned up a few times. Its antigen is not identified. The specimen sequenced was central memory CD4+ T cells from blood. The TCR sequence derives from a man aged 18 to 30 with type 1 diabetes. This rearrangement joins TRBV28 to TRBJ1-6; D is unresolved. CDR3 sequence (DNA): TGTGCCAGCAAAGGAGTCTATAATTCACCCCTCCACTTT. This translates into CASKGVYNSPLHF.